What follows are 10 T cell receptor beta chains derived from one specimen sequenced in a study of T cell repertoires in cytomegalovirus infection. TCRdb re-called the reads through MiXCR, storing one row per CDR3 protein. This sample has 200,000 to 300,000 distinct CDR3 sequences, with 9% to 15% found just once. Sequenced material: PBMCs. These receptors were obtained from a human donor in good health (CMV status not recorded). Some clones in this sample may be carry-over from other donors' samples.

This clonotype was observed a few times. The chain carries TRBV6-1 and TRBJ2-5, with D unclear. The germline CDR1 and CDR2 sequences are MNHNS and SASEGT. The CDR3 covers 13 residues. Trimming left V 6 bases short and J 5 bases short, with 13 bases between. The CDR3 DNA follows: TGTGCCAGCAGCCGACGTCCTCAGGAGACCCAGTACTTC. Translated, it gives CASSRRPQETQYF.

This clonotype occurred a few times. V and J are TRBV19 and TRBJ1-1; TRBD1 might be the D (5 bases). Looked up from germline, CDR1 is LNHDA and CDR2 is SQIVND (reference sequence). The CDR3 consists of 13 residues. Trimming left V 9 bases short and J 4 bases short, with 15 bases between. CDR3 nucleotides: TGTGCCAGCGTAGGGGAGGGAGGCACTGAAGCTTTCTTT. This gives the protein CASVGEGGTEAFF.

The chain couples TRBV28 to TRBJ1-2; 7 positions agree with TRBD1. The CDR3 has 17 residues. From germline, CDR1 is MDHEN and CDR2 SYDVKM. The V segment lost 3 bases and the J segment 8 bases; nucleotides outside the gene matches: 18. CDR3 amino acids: CASSFSGQGESSRGYTF. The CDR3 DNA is TGTGCCAGCAGTTTCTCGGGCCAGGGGGAGTCGTCTCGAGGCTACACCTTC.

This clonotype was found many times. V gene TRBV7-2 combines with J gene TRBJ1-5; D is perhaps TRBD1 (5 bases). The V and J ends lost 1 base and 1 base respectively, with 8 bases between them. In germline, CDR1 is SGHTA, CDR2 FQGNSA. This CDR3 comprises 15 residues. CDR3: CASSLGGASNQPQHF. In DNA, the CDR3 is TGTGCCAGCAGCTTAGGGGGCGCGAGCAATCAGCCCCAGCATTTT. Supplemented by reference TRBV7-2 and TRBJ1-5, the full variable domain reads GAGVSQSPSNKVTEKGKDVELRCDPISGHTALYWYRQSLGQGLEFLIYFQGNSAPDKSGLPSDRFSAERTGGSVSTLTIQRTQQEDSAVYLCASSLGGASNQPQHFGDGTRLSIL.

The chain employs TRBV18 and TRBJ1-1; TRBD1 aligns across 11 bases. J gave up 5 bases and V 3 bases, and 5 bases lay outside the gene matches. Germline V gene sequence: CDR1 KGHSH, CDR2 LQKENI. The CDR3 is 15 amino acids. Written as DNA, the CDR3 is TGTGCCAGCTCACCCGGAGGACAGGGGGCGACTGAAGCTTTCTTT. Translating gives CASSPGGQGATEAFF.

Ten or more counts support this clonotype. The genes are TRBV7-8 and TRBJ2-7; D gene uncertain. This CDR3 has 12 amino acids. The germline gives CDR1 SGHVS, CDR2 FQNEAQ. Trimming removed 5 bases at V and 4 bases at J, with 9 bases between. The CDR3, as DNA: TGTGCCAGCAGCCTCCCTTTTTACGAGCAGTACTTC. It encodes CASSLPFYEQYF. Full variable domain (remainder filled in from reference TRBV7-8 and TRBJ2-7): GAGVSQSPRYKVAKRGQDVALRCDPISGHVSLFWYQQALGQGPEFLTYFQNEAQLDKSGLPSDRFFAERPEGSVSTLKIQRTQQEDSAVYLCASSLPFYEQYFGPGTRLTVT.

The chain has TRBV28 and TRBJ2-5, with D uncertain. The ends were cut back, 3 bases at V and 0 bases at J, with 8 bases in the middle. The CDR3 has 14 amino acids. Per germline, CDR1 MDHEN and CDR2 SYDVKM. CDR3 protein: CASSFRSYQETQYF. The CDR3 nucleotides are TGTGCCAGCAGTTTTCGCAGCTACCAAGAGACCCAGTACTTC. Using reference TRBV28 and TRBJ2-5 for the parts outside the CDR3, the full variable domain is DVKVTQSSRYLVKRTGEKVFLECVQDMDHENMFWYRQDPGLGLRLIYFSYDVKMKEKGDIPEGYSVSREKKERFSLILESASTNQTSMYLCASSFRSYQETQYFGPGTRLLVL.

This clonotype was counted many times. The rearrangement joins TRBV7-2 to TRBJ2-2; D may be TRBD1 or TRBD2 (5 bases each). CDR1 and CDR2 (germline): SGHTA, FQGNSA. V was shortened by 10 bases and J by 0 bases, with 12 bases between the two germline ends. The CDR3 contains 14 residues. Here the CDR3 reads CATRDGPNTGELFF. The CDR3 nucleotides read TGTGCCACTAGGGACGGACCGAACACCGGGGAGCTGTTTTTT.

The CDR3 reads CASAPGREETQYF. In DNA form, the CDR3 reads TGTGCCAGCGCCCCAGGGCGGGAAGAGACCCAGTACTTC. This chain connects TRBV28 to TRBJ2-5; D assignment may be TRBD1 or TRBD2 (5 bases each). The CDR3 totals 13 residues. CDR1 and CDR2 (germline): MDHEN, SYDVKM. The V end was cut by 8 bases, the J end by 3 bases, with 13 bases between. Full variable domain (missing parts from reference TRBV28 and TRBJ2-5): DVKVTQSSRYLVKRTGEKVFLECVQDMDHENMFWYRQDPGLGLRLIYFSYDVKMKEKGDIPEGYSVSREKKERFSLILESASTNQTSMYLCASAPGREETQYFGPGTRLLVL.

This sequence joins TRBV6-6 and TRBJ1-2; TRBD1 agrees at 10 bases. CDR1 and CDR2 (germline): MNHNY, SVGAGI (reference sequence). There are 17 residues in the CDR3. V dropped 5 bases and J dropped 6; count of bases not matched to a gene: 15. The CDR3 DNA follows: TGTGCCAGCAGTCAGGGGACAGGGGTGGATCTATTGCATGGCTACACCTTC. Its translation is CASSQGTGVDLLHGYTF.